The rows below give T cell receptor beta chains drawn from one sample of a study of T-cell reconstitution after alpha-beta-depleted transplantation in children. TCRdb reprocessed the PCR reads with MiXCR, giving one entry per CDR3 protein. The sample shows a few hundred thousand distinct CDR3 sequences, approximately 42% of them seen only once. This specimen consisted of PBMCs, obtained before TCRalphabeta/CD19-depleted stem cell transplant. Receptors originate from a girl aged 2-9 years with aplastic anemia, due to receive a stem cell transplant. Each CDR3 is given with its conserved first and last residue. Fields, in order: clone size, D gene, V gene, J gene, CDR3 length, CDR3 DNA, CDR3 protein. The D gene is left open where the match is weak. Part of the rows lack a size; the others show once, few, many or a class for expanded clones.

NA	NA	TRBV6-1	TRBJ2-1	15	TGTGCCAGCGGCCCGGAAGGCATCTCCTACAATGAGCAGTTCTTC	CASGPEGISYNEQFF
few	TRBD2	TRBV20-1	TRBJ2-1	16	TGCAGTGCTCCCCTTAAGGGAGGGAGTTCGTACAATGAGCAGTTCTTC	CSAPLKGGSSYNEQFF
NA	NA	TRBV5-1	TRBJ2-3	13	TGCGCCAGCAGCTCGGAGCGAGGACAGACGCAGTATTTT	CASSSERGQTQYF
NA	NA	TRBV28	TRBJ2-7	16	TGTGCCAGCAGCCCTCCTCGTAACCCTAGGGTCTACGAGCAGTACTTC	CASSPPRNPRVYEQYF
NA	TRBD1	TRBV6-1	TRBJ1-1	13	TGTGCCAGCAGTGCCACAGGGGCCACTGAAGCTTTCTTT	CASSATGATEAFF
NA	NA	TRBV15	TRBJ1-1	18	TGTGCCACCAGCACAAGAGGTGGGGATCGAGGGGGGAACACTGAAGCTTTCTTT	CATSTRGGDRGGNTEAFF
NA	TRBD2	TRBV20-1	TRBJ2-1	12	TGCAGTATGCTAGCGGGAGGAGGTGAGCAGTTCTTC	CSMLAGGGEQFF
few	TRBD2	TRBV7-3	TRBJ2-7	19	TGTGCCAGCAGCGATCCGACTAGCGGGGGGGCTGTAGGACCCTACGAGCAGTACTTC	CASSDPTSGGAVGPYEQYF
NA	TRBD2	TRBV5-1	TRBJ2-5	16	TGCGCCAGCAGCGGGGCCCCTAGCGGGAGCCATGAGACCCAGTACTTC	CASSGAPSGSHETQYF
NA	NA	TRBV5-1	TRBJ2-7	13	TGCGCCAGCAGCGGGGTAAACTCCTACGAGCAGTACTTC	CASSGVNSYEQYF